This T cell receptor (beta chain) came from a study of cytomegalovirus exposure and HLA in healthy donors. Study-wide background: Around 78 million unique TCR sequences came from HLA-typed donors in an early release. Study-wide results and caveats: TRBV6-2, TRBV6-3 and some other V segments were unresolvable in 87-base-pair reads. Among CMV-associated TCR beta chains, most appeared HLA-restricted in a later analysis. There was a cluster of highly shared sequence variants that was likely a sequencing artifact.

This PCR relied on a set of 60 Vbeta primers and 13 Jbeta primers. The table came from immunoSEQ multiplex PCR; TCRdb's copy has only in-frame clones and leaves some out. The sample comprises roughly 200,000 clones, less than 85% of which are singletons, and around 0.63% rests with the top ten. A note on this clone: Its antigen is not identified.

Looked up from germline, CDR1 is MDHEN and CDR2 is SYDVKM. There are 12 residues in the CDR3. The V and J ends lost 7 bases and 0 bases respectively, with 6 bases between them. The chain is built from TRBV28 and TRBJ1-2; D is ambiguous. Sequencing was performed on PBMCs. This clonotype originated in a man between 18 and 35 years old in good health and CMV-seronegative. Written as DNA, the CDR3 is TGTGCCAGCACTACGGCTAACTATGGCTACACCTTC. It translates to CASTTANYGYTF.